These 14 T cell receptor beta chains were all obtained from the same sample, sequenced in a study of blood T cell repertoires in COVID-19. Assay: immunoSEQ multiplex PCR; the TCRdb copy retains only in-frame clones and omits some. Among about 130,000 clones, approximately 80% were seen once, and the ten largest hold over 15%. The specimen was peripheral blood. The source is a man of 80 years or more with acute or convalescent COVID-19.

This chain joins TRBV7-2 and TRBJ1-4, with 10 bases fitting TRBD1. Germline CDR1 is SGHTA and CDR2 is FQGNSA. The length of the CDR3 is 16 residues. The trim removed 6 bases at V and 5 bases at J, leaving 9 bases unmatched. CDR3 DNA sequence: TGTGCCAGCAGACGACAGGGGGCTCTCAAGAATGAAAAACTGTTTTTT. Protein product: CASRRQGALKNEKLFF. Drawing the rest from reference TRBV7-2 and TRBJ1-4, the complete variable domain is GAGVSQSPSNKVTEKGKDVELRCDPISGHTALYWYRQSLGQGLEFLIYFQGNSAPDKSGLPSDRFSAERTGGSVSTLTIQRTQQEDSAVYLCASRRQGALKNEKLFFGSGTQLSVL.

The gene calls are TRBV7-2 and TRBJ1-3; D is unresolved. Trimming took off 1 base at V and 4 bases at J, with 11 bases between the two ends. Germline values: CDR1 SGHTA, CDR2 FQGNSA. This CDR3 is built from 15 residues. CDR3 in amino acids: CASSLVYGSGNTIYF. As DNA, the CDR3 is TGTGCCAGCAGCTTAGTGTACGGGTCCGGAAACACCATATATTTT.

The gene calls are TRBV5-1 and TRBJ1-2; tentatively, D is TRBD1 (6 bases). Germline CDR1 is SGHRS and CDR2 is YFSETQ. The CDR3 has 13 amino acids. V lost 4 bases and J lost 4, with 11 bases in between. CDR3 loop: CASSIDRSYGYTF. The CDR3 DNA sequence: TGCGCCAGCAGCATCGACAGGAGCTATGGCTACACCTTC.

There are a few counts of this clone. The chain employs TRBV5-1 and TRBJ2-2; 7 positions agree with TRBD1. J lost 1 base, V lost 6 bases, and 6 bases had no gene match. Germline CDR1 reads SGHRS; CDR2 reads YFSETQ. This CDR3 has 15 residues. The CDR3 protein is CASKIGTENTGELFF. CDR3 coding DNA: TGCGCCAGCAAAATCGGGACAGAGAACACCGGGGAGCTGTTTTTT. Full variable domain (rest looked up from reference TRBV5-1 and TRBJ2-2): KAGVTQTPRYLIKTRGQQVTLSCSPISGHRSVSWYQQTPGQGLQFLFEYFSETQRNKGNFPGRFSGRQFSNSRSEMNVSTLELGDSALYLCASKIGTENTGELFFGEGSRLTVL.

The rearrangement links TRBV15 to TRBJ2-2, with D possibly being TRBD1 (6 bases). The V gene's germline CDR1 is LNHNV and CDR2 YYDKDF (reference sequence). The CDR3 contains 18 residues. V lost 3 bases, J lost 8 bases, and 25 bases lay in between. The CDR3 DNA reads as TGTGCCACCAGCAGCGAGGCATGGTGGCAGGGGACGATAGGGGAGCTGTTTTTT. Protein product: CATSSEAWWQGTIGELFF.

There are a few counts of this clone. The genes are TRBV7-9 and TRBJ2-7; D is undetermined. Trimming shortened V by 1 base and J by 4 bases, and 8 bases separated the two germline ends. In germline, CDR1 is SEHNR, CDR2 FQNEAQ (reference sequence). The CDR3 runs to 13 residues. CDR3 DNA sequence: TGTGCCAGCAGCTTAGGCCCCCGGTACGAGCAGTACTTC. Amino acids: CASSLGPRYEQYF. Full variable domain (missing parts from reference TRBV7-9 and TRBJ2-7): DTGVSQNPRHKITKRGQNVTFRCDPISEHNRLYWYRQTLGQGPEFLTYFQNEAQLEKSRLLSDRFSAERPKGSFSTLEIQRTEQGDSAMYLCASSLGPRYEQYFGPGTRLTVT.

This chain links TRBV28 with TRBJ1-5; no definite D call. Germline V CDR1 and CDR2: MDHEN, SYDVKM. The length of the CDR3 is 13 residues. V lost 3 bases and J 8 bases, leaving 11 bases between the germline ends. The CDR3 DNA sequence: TGTGCCAGCAGTTTCACACGGAGGGAGCCCCAGCATTTT. Encoded protein: CASSFTRREPQHF.

This rearrangement joins TRBV5-1 to TRBJ2-7; 9 positions agree with TRBD1. Germline CDR1 reads SGHRS; CDR2 reads YFSETQ. This CDR3 contains 13 residues. J gave up 3 bases and V 4 bases, and 2 bases lay outside the gene matches. Here the CDR3 DNA reads TGCGCCAGCAGCGGGGGACAGGGCTACGAGCAGTACTTC. Its translation: CASSGGQGYEQYF.

V and J are TRBV4-2 and TRBJ2-7; TRBD1 matches at 7 bases. Trimming removed 4 bases from V and 3 bases from J; junction bases left unmatched: 12. Germline CDR1 is LGHNA and CDR2 is YNFKEQ. The CDR3 is 16 residues long. The CDR3 coding sequence is TGTGCCAGCAGCCTTGATCCGCGACAGGGTAGCTACGAGCAGTACTTC. Translating it yields CASSLDPRQGSYEQYF.

This clone occurred a few times. The chain carries TRBV5-6 and TRBJ1-3; 8 bases agree with TRBD1. The CDR3 is made up of 16 amino acids. After removal of 2 bases from V and 1 base from J, the junction contained 5 bases not matched to a gene. Germline CDR1 and CDR2: SGHDT and YYEEEE. As DNA, the CDR3 is TGTGCCAGCAGCTTTGGACAGGGATTATCTGGAAACACCATATATTTT. Protein: CASSFGQGLSGNTIYF.

The chain uses TRBV6-5 and TRBJ2-2; weak D call: TRBD2 (5 bases). V lost 1 base and J lost 5, with 8 bases in between. The CDR3 is made up of 14 amino acids. Germline lookup yields CDR1 MNHEY and CDR2 SVGAGI. CDR3 nucleotide sequence: TGTGCCAGCAGTTACTGGGGAGAAACCGGGGAGCTGTTTTTT. Its translation is CASSYWGETGELFF.

The chain has TRBV7-9 and TRBJ1-5, with D tentatively TRBD1 (5 bases). The CDR3 has 11 amino acids. Germline V CDR1 and CDR2: SEHNR, FQNEAQ (reference sequence). V was pared by 4 bases and J by 9 bases, with 7 bases between. The CDR3 sequence: CASSSGGPQHF. The CDR3 coding sequence is TGTGCCAGCAGCTCGGGGGGGCCCCAGCATTTT.

The chain couples TRBV5-1 to TRBJ1-6; a weak D match, TRBD1 (6 bases). V shed 9 bases and J shed 9 bases, with 13 bases lying between them. CDR3 length: 12 amino acids. Germline V gene data show CDR1 as SGHRS and CDR2 as YFSETQ. The chain's CDR3 is CAKDRTISPLHF. The CDR3 region has the DNA TGCGCCAAGGACAGAACGATTTCACCCCTCCACTTT.

In its sample, this clone was seen many times. This chain uses TRBV7-9 with TRBJ1-6, with D perhaps TRBD1 (6 bases). Per germline, CDR1 SEHNR and CDR2 FQNEAQ (reference sequence). The CDR3 covers 16 residues. Trimming shortened V by 4 bases and J by 9 bases, and 19 bases separated the two germline ends. This CDR3 reads CASSSDEGGYVSPLHF. CDR3 coding DNA: TGTGCCAGCAGCTCCGATGAGGGGGGGTACGTTTCACCCCTCCACTTT.